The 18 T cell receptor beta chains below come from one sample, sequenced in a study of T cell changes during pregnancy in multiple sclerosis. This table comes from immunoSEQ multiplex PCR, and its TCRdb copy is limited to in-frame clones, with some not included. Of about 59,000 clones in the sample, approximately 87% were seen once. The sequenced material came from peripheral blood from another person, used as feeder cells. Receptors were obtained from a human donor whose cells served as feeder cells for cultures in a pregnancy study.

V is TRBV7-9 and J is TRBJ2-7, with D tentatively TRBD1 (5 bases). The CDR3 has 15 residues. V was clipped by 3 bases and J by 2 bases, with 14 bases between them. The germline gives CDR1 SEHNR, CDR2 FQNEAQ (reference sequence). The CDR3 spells CASSFWQGKPYEQYF. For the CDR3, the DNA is TGTGCCAGCAGCTTTTGGCAGGGTAAACCCTACGAGCAGTACTTC.

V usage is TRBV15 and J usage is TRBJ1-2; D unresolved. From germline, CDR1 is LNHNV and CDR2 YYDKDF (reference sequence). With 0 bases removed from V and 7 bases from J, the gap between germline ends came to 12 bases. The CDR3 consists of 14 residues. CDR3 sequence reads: CATSRERIGVGYTF. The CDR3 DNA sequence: TGTGCCACCAGCAGAGAACGGATCGGGGTTGGCTACACCTTC.

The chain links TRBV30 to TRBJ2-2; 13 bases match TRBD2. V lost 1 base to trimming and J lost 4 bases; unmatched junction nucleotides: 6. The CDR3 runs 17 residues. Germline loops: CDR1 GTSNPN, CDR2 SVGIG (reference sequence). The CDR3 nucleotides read TGTGCCTGGAGTGCCCCCGGACTAGCGGGAGTCACCGGGGAGCTGTTTTTT. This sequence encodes CAWSAPGLAGVTGELFF.

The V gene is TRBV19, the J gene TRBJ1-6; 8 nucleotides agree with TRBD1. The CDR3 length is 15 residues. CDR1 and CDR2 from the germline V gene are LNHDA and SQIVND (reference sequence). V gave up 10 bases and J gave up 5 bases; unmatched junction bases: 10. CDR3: CATRTGWGNNSPLHF. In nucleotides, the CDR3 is TGTGCCACCCGGACAGGGTGGGGGAATAATTCACCCCTCCACTTT.

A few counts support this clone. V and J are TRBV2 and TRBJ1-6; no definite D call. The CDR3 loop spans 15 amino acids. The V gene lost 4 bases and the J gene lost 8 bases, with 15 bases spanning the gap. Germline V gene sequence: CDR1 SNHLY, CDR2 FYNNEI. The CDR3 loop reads CASSAQDGRDSPLHF. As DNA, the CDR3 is TGTGCCAGCAGTGCCCAGGACGGCCGGGATTCACCCCTCCACTTT.

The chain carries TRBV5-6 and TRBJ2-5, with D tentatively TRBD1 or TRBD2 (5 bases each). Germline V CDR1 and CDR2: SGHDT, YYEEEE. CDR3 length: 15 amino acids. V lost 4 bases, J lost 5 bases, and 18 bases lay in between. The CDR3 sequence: CASSPLRDLGETQYF. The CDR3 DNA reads TGTGCCAGCAGCCCGCTCCGGGACCTGGGGGAGACCCAGTACTTC.

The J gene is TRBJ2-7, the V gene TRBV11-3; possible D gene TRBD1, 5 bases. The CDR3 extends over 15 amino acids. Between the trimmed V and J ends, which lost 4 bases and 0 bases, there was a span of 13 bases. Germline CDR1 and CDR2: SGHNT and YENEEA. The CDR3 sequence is CASSSSGKGSYEQYF. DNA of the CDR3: TGTGCCAGCAGCTCCTCAGGGAAGGGCTCCTACGAGCAGTACTTC.

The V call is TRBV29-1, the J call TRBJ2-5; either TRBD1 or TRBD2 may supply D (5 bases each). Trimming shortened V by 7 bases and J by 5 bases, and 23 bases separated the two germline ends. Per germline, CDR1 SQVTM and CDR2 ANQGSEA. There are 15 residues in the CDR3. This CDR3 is CSAGGKGRSVETQYF. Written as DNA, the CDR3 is TGCAGCGCTGGGGGTAAGGGCCGGTCGGTGGAGACCCAGTACTTC.

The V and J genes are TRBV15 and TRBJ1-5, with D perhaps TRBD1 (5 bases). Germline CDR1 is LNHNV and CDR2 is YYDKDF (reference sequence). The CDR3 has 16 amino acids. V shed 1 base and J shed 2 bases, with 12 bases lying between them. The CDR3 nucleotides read TGTGCCACCAGCAGAGGGGACTCCAGGGGCAATCAGCCCCAGCATTTT. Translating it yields CATSRGDSRGNQPQHF.

The CDR3 DNA reads TGTGCCAGTAGTATCAGGGGAAGTATTAACGAGCAGTACTTC. It is translated as CASSIRGSINEQYF. The gene calls are TRBV19 and TRBJ2-7; a possible D gene is TRBD1 (6 bases). Germline CDR1 LNHDA, CDR2 SQIVND (reference sequence). V gave up 3 bases and J gave up 5 bases, with 14 bases separating them. The CDR3 runs to 14 residues.

CDR3 amino acids: CASAPPTGYSDTQYF. DNA of the CDR3: TGTGCTAGTGCCCCCCCGACAGGGTATTCAGATACGCAGTATTTT. The chain uses TRBV12-5 and TRBJ2-3, with 7 positions matching TRBD1. With 7 bases clipped from V and 4 bases from J, the junction kept 11 bases outside the gene matches. Germline CDR1 and CDR2: LGHNT and FRNRAP. The CDR3 runs 15 residues.

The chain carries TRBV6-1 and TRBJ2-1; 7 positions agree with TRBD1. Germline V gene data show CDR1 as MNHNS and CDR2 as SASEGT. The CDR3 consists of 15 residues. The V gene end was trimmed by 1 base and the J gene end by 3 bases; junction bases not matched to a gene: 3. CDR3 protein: CASSEGQGDYNEQFF. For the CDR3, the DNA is TGTGCCAGCAGTGAAGGGCAGGGGGACTACAATGAGCAGTTCTTC.

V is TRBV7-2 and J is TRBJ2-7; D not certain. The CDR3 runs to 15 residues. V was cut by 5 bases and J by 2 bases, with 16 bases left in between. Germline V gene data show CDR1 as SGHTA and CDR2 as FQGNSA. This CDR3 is CASSQIGNNAYEQYF. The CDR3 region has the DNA TGTGCCAGCAGCCAAATAGGCAATAACGCCTACGAGCAGTACTTC.

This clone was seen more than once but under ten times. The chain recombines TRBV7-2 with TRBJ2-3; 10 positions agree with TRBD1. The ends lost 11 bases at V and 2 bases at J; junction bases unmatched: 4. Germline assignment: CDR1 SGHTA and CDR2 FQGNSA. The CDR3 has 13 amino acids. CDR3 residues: CAGQGEFTDTQYF. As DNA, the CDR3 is TGTGCCGGACAGGGGGAGTTCACAGATACGCAGTATTTT.

CDR3 loop: CASLRLNYHAFF. Here the CDR3 DNA reads TGTGCCAGCTTGCGCCTCAACTACCACGCTTTCTTT. The chain uses TRBV6-6 and TRBJ1-1; D remains unclear. Trimming shortened V by 8 bases and J by 11 bases, and 18 bases separated the two germline ends. This CDR3 comprises 12 residues. Germline V lookup: CDR1 MNHNY, CDR2 SVGAGI (reference sequence).

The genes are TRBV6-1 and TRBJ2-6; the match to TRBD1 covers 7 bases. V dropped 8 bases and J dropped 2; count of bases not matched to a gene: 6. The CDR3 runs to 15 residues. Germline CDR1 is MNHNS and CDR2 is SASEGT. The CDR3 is CASEGAEAGANVLTF. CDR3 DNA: TGTGCCAGCGAGGGGGCTGAGGCTGGGGCCAACGTCCTGACTTTC.

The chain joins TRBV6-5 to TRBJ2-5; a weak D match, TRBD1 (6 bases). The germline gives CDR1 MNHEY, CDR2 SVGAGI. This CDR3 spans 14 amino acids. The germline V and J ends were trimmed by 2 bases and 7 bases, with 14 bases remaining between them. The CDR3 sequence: CASSYGPGARTQYF. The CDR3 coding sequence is TGTGCCAGCAGTTACGGGCCAGGGGCCCGGACCCAGTACTTC.

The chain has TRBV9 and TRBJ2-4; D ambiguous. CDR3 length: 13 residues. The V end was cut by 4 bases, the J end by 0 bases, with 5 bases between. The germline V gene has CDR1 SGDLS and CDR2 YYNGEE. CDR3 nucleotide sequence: TGTGCCAGCAGCCCAACAGCCAAAAACATTCAGTACTTC. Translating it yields CASSPTAKNIQYF.